Given below is one TCR beta chain in context. Its antigen is still unknown. Data came from immunoSEQ multiplex PCR; TCRdb stores just in-frame clones and leaves some out. This table holds 150,000 or so clones, about 93% found once. The entry originates in a study of T cell responses to AZD1222 COVID-19 vaccine. As for the study in general: Some second doses came at about 4 weeks and others at about 12 weeks; these were pooled. Study results and caveats: The sample set comprised mostly white British donors with more females, and clonal diversity was possibly underestimated. Repertoires were obtained only post-peak T cell response. Seropositive at baseline were only six AZD1222 recipients.

The sample consisted of peripheral blood, taken on day 0 of AZD1222 vaccination. The receptor comes from an adult in good health.

This CDR3 is CASSLSFSQETQYF. The DNA of the CDR3 is TGTGCCAGCAGTTTATCGTTCAGCCAAGAGACCCAGTACTTC. The rearrangement uses TRBV27 and TRBJ2-5; unclear D gene. From germline, CDR1 is MNHEY and CDR2 SMNVEV (reference sequence). Trimming cost V 0 bases and J 1 base, with 6 bases left between them. The CDR3 covers 14 residues.